One sample yielded the 25 T cell receptor beta chains listed below, sequenced in a study of beta chain features in type 1 diabetes. General study points: Patients with Type 1 diabetes showed moderately but significantly shorter TCRB CDR3s in all four CD4+ subsets.

For these receptors, no antigen is known. Investigators reverse transcribed all isolated RNA, so they sequenced expressed TCRB transcripts. The method was immunoSEQ multiplex PCR; TCRdb's version includes in-frame clones alone and lacks a portion of them. Of 680,000 or so clones detected, roughly an eighth appear once; the ten largest clones hold approximately 0.022%. Sequenced input: naive CD4+ T cells from blood. These receptors were collected from a man between 18 and 35 years old with type 1 diabetes.

This sequence joins TRBV28 and TRBJ1-1; no reliable D call. Trimming stripped 2 bases from V and 0 bases from J, with 13 bases between. The V gene's germline CDR1 is MDHEN and CDR2 SYDVKM. CDR3 length equals 16 residues. The CDR3 protein is CASSLSGFKMNTEAFF. CDR3 sequence (DNA): TGTGCCAGCAGTTTAAGTGGTTTCAAGATGAACACTGAAGCTTTCTTT.

This clone was found a few times. Given the absence of the conserved phenylalanine or tryptophan at the CDR3 end, a read error is likely. The DNA is left out, because the CDR3 cannot be placed on it with certainty; the CDR3 is given as TCRdb lists it. This sequence joins TRBV5-4 and TRBJ1-2. The germline gives CDR1 SGHNT, CDR2 YYREEE (reference sequence). The CDR3 length equals 9 residues, ends included. CDR3 residues: CASSYSPFG.

This chain joins TRBV4-1 and TRBJ2-5; D remains ambiguous. Deletions cut 1 base from V and 5 bases from J, with 2 bases between. The CDR3 totals 11 residues. Germline CDR1 is MGHRA and CDR2 is YSYEKL. CDR3 coding DNA: TGCGCCAGCAGCCAAGCCGAGACCCAGTACTTC. Translating gives CASSQAETQYF.

The chain couples TRBV25-1 to TRBJ2-5; D uncertain. The germline V gene encodes CDR1 MGHDK and CDR2 SYGVNS. The V end lost 5 bases, the J end lost 5 bases, and 9 bases lay between the germline ends. This CDR3 region has 12 residues. DNA for the CDR3: TGTGCCAGCAGTACGGCGTGGGAGACCCAGTACTTC. Protein: CASSTAWETQYF. Drawing the rest from reference TRBV25-1 and TRBJ2-5, the complete variable domain is EADIYQTPRYLVIGTGKKITLECSQTMGHDKMYWYQQDPGMELHLIHYSYGVNSTEKGDLSSESTVSRIRTEHFPLTLESARPSHTSQYLCASSTAWETQYFGPGTRLLVL.

This clone was picked up a small number of times. The chain's CDR3 is CASSLGADQETQYF. The DNA of the CDR3 is TGTGCCAGCAGCTTAGGGGCAGACCAAGAGACCCAGTACTTC. The chain is built from TRBV7-9 and TRBJ2-5; unclear D gene. Trimming shortened V by 1 base and J by 0 bases, and 6 bases separated the two germline ends. This CDR3 contains 14 residues. Per germline, CDR1 SEHNR and CDR2 FQNEAQ (reference sequence).

This clone was counted between two and nine times. The J gene is TRBJ2-7, the V gene TRBV6-5; the D is unclear. The CDR3 sequence is 12 residues long. Trimming cost V 0 bases and J 9 bases, with 9 bases left between them. Germline lookup yields CDR1 MNHEY and CDR2 SVGAGI. The CDR3, as DNA: TGTGCCAGCAGTTACTCTAAGGGCGTGCAGTACTTC. It encodes CASSYSKGVQYF.

V usage is TRBV6-6 and J usage is TRBJ1-1; D is unclear. This CDR3 is 16 amino acids long. Germline V gives CDR1 MNHNY, CDR2 SVGAGI (reference sequence). V lost 6 bases and J 0 bases, leaving 17 bases between the germline ends. The CDR3 loop is CASSDISRGLNTEAFF. CDR3 DNA sequence: TGTGCCAGCAGCGATATCTCTAGAGGATTGAACACTGAAGCTTTCTTT.

V gene TRBV27 combines with J gene TRBJ1-1, with no clear D. V dropped 4 bases and J dropped 1 base, with 7 bases sitting between them. The CDR3 consists of 13 residues. Germline V gene lookup returns CDR1 MNHEY and CDR2 SMNVEV (reference sequence). The CDR3 DNA reads as TGTGCCAGCAGTTACATAGGGAACACTGAAGCTTTCTTT. It translates to CASSYIGNTEAFF.

The chain combines TRBV7-9 with TRBJ2-3; tentative D call: TRBD2 (6 bases). Germline V lookup: CDR1 SEHNR, CDR2 FQNEAQ (reference sequence). This CDR3 is built from 14 residues. The ends were cut back, 5 bases at V and 2 bases at J, with 11 bases in the middle. CDR3 amino acids: CASSDPSVTDTQYF. The CDR3 DNA is TGTGCCAGCAGCGATCCTAGCGTCACAGATACGCAGTATTTT.

The genes are TRBV10-3 and TRBJ1-1, with 8 bases identical to TRBD1. The CDR3 covers 15 residues. V dropped 0 bases and J dropped 6; count of bases not matched to a gene: 6. Germline V gene sequence: CDR1 ENHRY, CDR2 SYGVKD. CDR3 DNA sequence: TGTGCCATCAGTGAGTCCCTTGCAGGGGGCTCTGAAGCTTTCTTT. Translated: CAISESLAGGSEAFF.

This clone appeared a few times. This sequence joins TRBV18 and TRBJ2-7; 7 positions match TRBD1. In germline, CDR1 is KGHSH, CDR2 LQKENI. The CDR3 length is 14 residues. V was clipped by 5 bases and J by 3 bases; unmatched bases: 7. The CDR3 region has the DNA TGTGCCAGCTCAGAACCGGGACAGAGCTACGAGCAGTACTTC. It specifies CASSEPGQSYEQYF.

The sample holds a few counts of this clone. The chain recombines TRBV2 with TRBJ1-4; TRBD1 matches 7 bases. V trimming: 8 bases; J trimming: 5 bases; junction bases outside the gene matches: 11. The CDR3 is 15 residues long. Germline assignment: CDR1 SNHLY and CDR2 FYNNEI. The CDR3 here is CASGRDSKPNEKLFF. CDR3 coding DNA: TGTGCCAGCGGCCGGGACAGCAAGCCGAATGAAAAACTGTTTTTT.

This clone was found a few times. The chain joins TRBV19 to TRBJ1-1, with 7 positions matching TRBD1. Germline V CDR1 and CDR2: LNHDA, SQIVND (reference sequence). This CDR3 has 16 residues. V lost 3 bases and J lost 0; bases outside the gene matches: 7. CDR3 in DNA: TGTGCCAGTAGTATTCAGACAGGGCTTCTGAACACTGAAGCTTTCTTT. Protein: CASSIQTGLLNTEAFF.

In its sample, this clone was seen a few times. The chain is built from TRBV11-1 and TRBJ2-7; D possibly uses TRBD1 or TRBD2 (6 bases each). Trimming stripped 5 bases from V and 2 bases from J, with 13 bases between. CDR3 length equals 14 residues. Germline assignment: CDR1 SGHAT and CDR2 FQDESV (reference sequence). The CDR3 DNA sequence: TGTGCCAGCAGCCCCTGGGGGGCAACCTACGAGCAGTACTTC. Translating it yields CASSPWGATYEQYF.

In its sample, this clone was seen a few times. This sequence joins TRBV14 and TRBJ1-2, with TRBD1 matching over 10 bases. J was trimmed by 7 bases and V by 0 bases; bases with no gene match: 20. The length of the CDR3 is 20 residues. Germline V gives CDR1 SGHDN, CDR2 FVKESK. DNA of the CDR3: TGTGCCAGCAGCCAAGATCTAGGACAGGGGGTGGCTTTTGCCCGAGGTGGCTACACCTTC. It translates to CASSQDLGQGVAFARGGYTF.

This clone was observed a few times. In nucleotides, the CDR3 is TGTGCCAGCAGCTTAGCAGTATACGCGGGGGACTATGGCTACACCTTC. Its translation: CASSLAVYAGDYGYTF. The rearrangement joins TRBV7-9 to TRBJ1-2; a weak D match, TRBD1 (5 bases). V lost 0 bases to trimming and J lost 3 bases, with 14 bases between them. This CDR3 spans 16 amino acids. The V gene's germline CDR1 is SEHNR and CDR2 FQNEAQ (reference sequence). The entire variable domain, with the rest obtained from reference TRBV7-9 and TRBJ1-2, is as follows: DTGVSQNPRHKITKRGQNVTFRCDPISEHNRLYWYRQTLGQGPEFLTYFQNEAQLEKSRLLSDRFSAERPKGSFSTLEIQRTEQGDSAMYLCASSLAVYAGDYGYTFGSGTRLTVV.

V usage is TRBV7-8 and J usage is TRBJ1-6; TRBD1 is a possible D gene (5 bases). This CDR3 comprises 18 residues. Trimming pared 2 bases from V and 7 bases from J, leaving 21 bases between. The germline V gene encodes CDR1 SGHVS and CDR2 FQNEAQ. The chain's CDR3 is CASSLLTAGPLGNSPLHF. CDR3 sequence (DNA): TGTGCCAGCAGCTTATTGACAGCGGGGCCCCTTGGGAATTCACCCCTCCACTTT.

The CDR3 sequence: CAWRTGFTGELFF. CDR3 DNA: TGTGCCTGGAGAACTGGATTCACCGGGGAGCTGTTTTTT. The chain combines TRBV30 with TRBJ2-2; D not resolved. Germline V lookup: CDR1 GTSNPN, CDR2 SVGIG (reference sequence). The CDR3 runs 13 residues. V lost 3 bases, J lost 4 bases, and 9 bases lay in between.

This clone was seen only a few times. This chain links TRBV6-1 with TRBJ1-2, with D possibly matching TRBD1 (5 bases). Trimming shortened V by 7 bases and J by 0 bases, and 12 bases separated the two germline ends. The CDR3 is 14 residues long. In germline, CDR1 is MNHNS, CDR2 SASEGT. The CDR3 region has the DNA TGTGCCAGCATTTGGGCAGGGTCTAACTATGGCTACACCTTC. Amino acids: CASIWAGSNYGYTF.

A few counts support this clone. J is TRBJ1-4 and V is TRBV7-9; TRBD1 agrees at 9 bases. Looked up from germline, CDR1 is SEHNR and CDR2 is FQNEAQ (reference sequence). V was pared by 4 bases and J by 10 bases, with 10 bases of the junction left unmatched. The CDR3 length is 15 residues. This CDR3 is CASSSAGDRVTKLFF. The DNA of the CDR3 is TGTGCCAGCAGCTCCGCCGGGGACAGGGTAACAAAACTGTTTTTT.

There are a few counts of this clone. J is TRBJ1-1 and V is TRBV27; D may be TRBD1 (6 bases). Per the germline V gene, CDR1 is MNHEY and CDR2 is SMNVEV (reference sequence). This CDR3 is 14 amino acids long. V lost 5 bases, J lost 4 bases, and 14 bases lay in between. The DNA of the CDR3 is TGTGCCAGCAGTCCTAAACCCAGGGGCACTGAAGCTTTCTTT. It codes for CASSPKPRGTEAFF.

The J gene is TRBJ2-7, the V gene TRBV28; D gene ambiguous. CDR3 length equals 14 residues. CDR1 and CDR2 from the germline V gene are MDHEN and SYDVKM. V lost 5 bases to trimming and J lost 0 bases, with 11 bases between them. The CDR3 is CASSAPTVSYEQYF. As DNA, the CDR3 is TGTGCCAGCAGTGCGCCTACGGTCTCCTACGAGCAGTACTTC.

The rearrangement links TRBV6-6 to TRBJ1-1; 7 bases map to TRBD1. V lost 8 bases and J lost 4; bases outside the gene matches: 10. Looked up from germline, CDR1 is MNHNY and CDR2 is SVGAGI (reference sequence). The CDR3 has 14 amino acids. The DNA for the CDR3 is TGTGCCAGCTCACTCGACAGGGCTGGCACTGAAGCTTTCTTT. Residues: CASSLDRAGTEAFF.

In this sample, this clone turned up a few times. V is TRBV5-6 and J is TRBJ1-2; D is undetermined. Trimming stripped 2 bases from V and 8 bases from J, with 19 bases between. The CDR3 contains 15 residues. CDR1 and CDR2 (germline): SGHDT, YYEEEE. The DNA for the CDR3 is TGTGCCAGCAGCTTTAGATCCTCAGGCCGCCAGGGCTACACCTTC. It yields the protein CASSFRSSGRQGYTF.

This clone was counted between two and nine times. Additional DNA sequences in this sample encode the identical CDR3. The chain uses TRBV7-2 and TRBJ2-3; D is uncertain. Germline CDR1 SGHTA, CDR2 FQGNSA. Trimming shortened V by 4 bases and J by 3 bases, and 5 bases separated the two germline ends. The length of the CDR3 is 12 residues. The CDR3 sequence: CASSSYTDTQYF. CDR3 nucleotides: TGTGCCAGCAGCTCCTATACAGATACGCAGTATTTT. Using reference TRBV7-2 and TRBJ2-3 for the parts outside the CDR3, the full variable domain is GAGVSQSPSNKVTEKGKDVELRCDPISGHTALYWYRQSLGQGLEFLIYFQGNSAPDKSGLPSDRFSAERTGGSVSTLTIQRTQQEDSAVYLCASSSYTDTQYFGPGTRLTVL.